Detailed here is one T cell receptor (beta chain). Its antigen is undetermined. 5'RACE template switching added a universal primer site and UMIs to TCR cDNA. TCRdb fed the 5' RACE reads into MiXCR, producing one record per CDR3 protein. Of a few hundred thousand distinct CDR3 sequences listed, around a sixth were seen once; the top ten hold roughly 17%. CDR1 is DFQATT and CDR2 is SNEGSKA in the germline V gene (reference sequence). With V trimmed by 1 base and J by 7 bases, 1 base remained unmatched. The CDR3 sequence is 12 residues long. The data are from a study of T cells after yellow fever vaccination. General study findings and limits: It was a small share of clonotypes that appeared in both CD4 and CD8 compartments. Abundant bulk-derived clonotypes could contaminate FACS-sorted repertoires. Once the booster was given, most primary-vaccination clones reappeared, at approximately 97% for CD4 and more than 85% for CD8.

The origin of this receptor is a man between 18 and 35 years old who received the YFV17D yellow fever vaccine. The sequenced sample was PBMCs, obtained 5 days after the first yellow fever vaccination. The chain recombines TRBV20-1 with TRBJ1-5; 7 nucleotides align to TRBD1. CDR3 loop: CSARAQGQPQHF. CDR3 coding DNA: TGCAGTGCTAGAGCACAGGGGCAGCCCCAGCATTTT.